These T cell receptor beta chains were read from a single sample in a study of naive and memory T cell subsets. One entry per CDR3 protein results from TCRdb running MiXCR on the UMI-ligation and nested PCR reads. The repertoire includes more than 95,000 distinct CDR3 sequences, roughly 14% of them detected once, and roughly 3.1% sits in the top ten. Sequencing input: naive CD8+ T cells from blood. Receptor source: a human donor in good health. Each CDR3 is given with its conserved first and last residue. Each record gives: D gene, V gene, J gene, clone size, CDR3 DNA, CDR3 protein. A D gene is named only where the DNA matches it firmly. Size is stated for part of the rows, as once, few or many counts, or as a class when the clone is expanded.

TRBD2,TRBV27,TRBJ2-7,.,TGTGCCAGCAGTTTCATACTAGCGGGAGGGCGGGACGAGCAGTACTTC,CASSFILAGGRDEQYF
.,TRBV5-6,TRBJ2-1,few,TGTGCCAGCAGCTTGATTTATGAGCAGTTCTTC,CASSLIYEQFF
.,TRBV15,TRBJ2-4,.,TGTGCCACCAGCAGAGATTCCTCGTGGGGAGTGAACATTCAGTACTTC,CATSRDSSWGVNIQYF
.,TRBV29-1,TRBJ2-6,.,TGCAGCGTTGTTGGCGGACAGACCTCTGGGGCCAACGTCCTGACTTTC,CSVVGGQTSGANVLTF
.,TRBV27,TRBJ2-7,few,TGTGCCAGCAGAACAGGGTCCCGACTCGAGCAGTACTTC,CASRTGSRLEQYF
.,TRBV11-2,TRBJ2-3,.,TGTGCCAGCAGCTCACTGAGTACGCAGTATTTT,CASSSLSTQYF
.,TRBV7-2,TRBJ2-7,.,TGTGCCAGCTCATTTACCACGGGGGTTCACTACGAGCAGTACTTC,CASSFTTGVHYEQYF
.,TRBV28,TRBJ2-7,many,TGTGCCAGCAGCGGGATTCGGCTTGGGGACGCCTACGAGCAGTACTTC,CASSGIRLGDAYEQYF
TRBD1,TRBV12-3/TRBV12-4,TRBJ1-1,many,TGTGCCAGCAGTTTCCGGACAGGGGAGCTTGAAGCTTTCTTT,CASSFRTGELEAFF
.,TRBV5-1,TRBJ2-1,.,TGCGCCAGCCAGACAGCCGACAATGAGCAGTTCTTC,CASQTADNEQFF
TRBD2,TRBV27,TRBJ2-3,.,TGTGCCAGCAGTTTACCTCCCGGGACTAGCAGCACAGATACGCAGTATTTT,CASSLPPGTSSTDTQYF
.,TRBV20-1,TRBJ1-3,few,TGCAGTGCTAGGTCCCTCTCTGGAAACACCATATATTTT,CSARSLSGNTIYF
.,TRBV12-3/TRBV12-4,TRBJ2-1,few,TGTGCCAGCAGTCCACTAGTATCCTACAATGAGCAGTTCTTC,CASSPLVSYNEQFF
TRBD2,TRBV12-3/TRBV12-4,TRBJ2-6,few,TGTGCCAGCAGAGGGACTAGCCCCGGAGAACCGTCGGGGGCCAACGTCCTGACTTTC,CASRGTSPGEPSGANVLTF
TRBD1,TRBV29-1,TRBJ2-2,.,TGCAGCGTTGATCTTGAGGGACAGGGGTCGAATACCGGGGAGCTGTTTTTT,CSVDLEGQGSNTGELFF
.,TRBV6-2/TRBV6-3,TRBJ2-3,few,TGTGCCAGCACCCGGAGCCGTTTGGATACGCAGTATTTT,CASTRSRLDTQYF
.,TRBV29-1,TRBJ2-2,many,TGCATCGGTGGAAACACCGGGGAGCTGTTTTTT,CIGGNTGELFF
TRBD2,TRBV19,TRBJ2-1,.,TGTGCCAGTAGTATGGCTAGCGGTGATGAGCAGTTCTTC,CASSMASGDEQFF
TRBD1,TRBV20-1,TRBJ1-2,.,TGCAGTGCTAGAGATCAACAGGGGGTCAGCTACACCTTC,CSARDQQGVSYTF
.,TRBV20-1,TRBJ2-7,few,TGCAGTGCTAGAGATATCCCTAGCGCAAGTTCCTACGAGCAGTACTTC,CSARDIPSASSYEQYF
TRBD2,TRBV9,TRBJ2-1,few,TGTGCCAGCAGCGCCGAGGGACTAGCGGGAGTGGGATACAATGAGCAGTTCTTC,CASSAEGLAGVGYNEQFF
TRBD1,TRBV27,TRBJ1-1,.,TGTGCCAGCAGCATACGACAGGGGTATGAAGCTTTCTTT,CASSIRQGYEAFF
.,TRBV27,TRBJ1-1,many,TGTGCCAGCAGTTTAGGGACGGGAACTGAAGCTTTCTTT,CASSLGTGTEAFF
TRBD1,TRBV9,TRBJ1-1,.,TGTGCCAGCAGCGTAGTGACAGGGTCGGAAGCTTTCTTT,CASSVVTGSEAFF
TRBD2,TRBV28,TRBJ2-3,few,TGTGCCAGCAGGGCTCGGCTAGCGGGAGTTGGAGATACGCAGTATTTT,CASRARLAGVGDTQYF
.,TRBV2,TRBJ1-1,.,TGTGCCAGCATTGAGGACAGCTACACTGAAGCTTTCTTT,CASIEDSYTEAFF
.,TRBV4-3,TRBJ2-3,few,TGCGCCAGCAGCCAAGATCGAGGGGGGCCAGATACGCAGTATTTT,CASSQDRGGPDTQYF
.,TRBV27,TRBJ2-7,few,TGTGCCAGCAGTCCCGGACTACCCGAGCAGTACTTC,CASSPGLPEQYF
TRBD1,TRBV20-1,TRBJ1-4,many,TGCAGTGTCCCGATGCCGGGACAGGTCCGGGTGGGTCTTGAGAAACTGTTTTTT,CSVPMPGQVRVGLEKLFF
.,TRBV7-3,TRBJ2-3,few,TGTGCCAGCAGCTTAGAGGCGGGAATGGATACGCAGTATTTT,CASSLEAGMDTQYF
.,TRBV4-3,TRBJ2-6,few,TGCGCCAGCAGCCAAGAAAGTGGGTTTGGGGCCAACGTCCTGACTTTC,CASSQESGFGANVLTF
.,TRBV6-2/TRBV6-3,TRBJ2-7,.,TGTGCCAGCAGTTTACCCAAGGGCTACGAGCAGTACTTC,CASSLPKGYEQYF
.,TRBV4-3,TRBJ2-6,few,TGCGCCAGCAGCCAAGATTTGGCCGCTTTCGGGGCCAACGTCCTGACTTTC,CASSQDLAAFGANVLTF
.,TRBV5-5,TRBJ1-6,.,TGTGCCAGCAGCTTGCCAAGTGGGGAGACCATTAATTCACCCCTCCACTTT,CASSLPSGETINSPLHF
.,TRBV27,TRBJ2-1,few,TGTGCCAGCCATTTGGGGGGAGTACAGGTAACCAATGAGCAGTTCTTC,CASHLGGVQVTNEQFF
.,TRBV11-2,TRBJ2-6,.,TGTGCCAGCAGCTTAGGAGGCGGACCTGGGGCCAACGTCCTGACTTTC,CASSLGGGPGANVLTF
.,TRBV28,TRBJ2-2,few,TGTGCCAGCAGTTTAACCAAGAACACCGGGGAGCTGTTTTTT,CASSLTKNTGELFF
TRBD2,TRBV7-9,TRBJ2-3,.,TGTGCCAGCAGCTCCGTCGGGGGGGGCACAGATACGCAGTATTTT,CASSSVGGGTDTQYF
.,TRBV29-1,TRBJ1-1,.,TGCAGCGTCTCATTGGGGACTGAAGCTTTCTTT,CSVSLGTEAFF
.,TRBV29-1,TRBJ1-6,few,TGCAGCGTTGACCCAGGGGATAATTCACCCCTCCACTTT,CSVDPGDNSPLHF
.,TRBV10-3,TRBJ1-1,many,TGTGCCATCCGGACAGTTCCGAACACTGAAGCTTTCTTT,CAIRTVPNTEAFF
TRBD1,TRBV7-9,TRBJ1-6,.,TGTGCCAGCAGTTCCAATGCAGGGGGCGTAGGGTCACCCCTCCACTTT,CASSSNAGGVGSPLHF
.,TRBV10-3,TRBJ1-3,many,TGTGCCATCAGGGACACCGCCTCTGGAAACACCATATATTTT,CAIRDTASGNTIYF
.,TRBV12-3/TRBV12-4,TRBJ2-2,few,TGTGCCAGCAGTATATCAGGCACCGGGGAGCTGTTTTTT,CASSISGTGELFF
TRBD1,TRBV4-2,TRBJ1-6,many,TGTGCCAGCAGCTCACAGGGGAATTCACCCCTCCACTTT,CASSSQGNSPLHF
.,TRBV7-9,TRBJ2-7,.,TGTGCCAGCAGCTTTCCAGGAGTTAACGAGCAGTACTTC,CASSFPGVNEQYF
TRBD2,TRBV27,TRBJ2-3,few,TGTGCCAGCAGTTTTCCGGACAGGCCCCGACTAGCGGGAGGGCCTGGCACAGATACGCAGTATTTT,CASSFPDRPRLAGGPGTDTQYF
.,TRBV12-3/TRBV12-4,TRBJ2-1,many,TGTGCCAGCAGCAGGGACCCGAGCTCCTACAATGAGCAGTTCTTC,CASSRDPSSYNEQFF
.,TRBV9,TRBJ1-4,few,TGTGCCAGCAGCGTCGAGGGGCCCATCGCTGAAAAACTGTTTTTT,CASSVEGPIAEKLFF
.,TRBV7-9,TRBJ1-6,.,TGTGCCACCAGCTTAGTTGAGGGGGATTCACCCCTCCACTTT,CATSLVEGDSPLHF